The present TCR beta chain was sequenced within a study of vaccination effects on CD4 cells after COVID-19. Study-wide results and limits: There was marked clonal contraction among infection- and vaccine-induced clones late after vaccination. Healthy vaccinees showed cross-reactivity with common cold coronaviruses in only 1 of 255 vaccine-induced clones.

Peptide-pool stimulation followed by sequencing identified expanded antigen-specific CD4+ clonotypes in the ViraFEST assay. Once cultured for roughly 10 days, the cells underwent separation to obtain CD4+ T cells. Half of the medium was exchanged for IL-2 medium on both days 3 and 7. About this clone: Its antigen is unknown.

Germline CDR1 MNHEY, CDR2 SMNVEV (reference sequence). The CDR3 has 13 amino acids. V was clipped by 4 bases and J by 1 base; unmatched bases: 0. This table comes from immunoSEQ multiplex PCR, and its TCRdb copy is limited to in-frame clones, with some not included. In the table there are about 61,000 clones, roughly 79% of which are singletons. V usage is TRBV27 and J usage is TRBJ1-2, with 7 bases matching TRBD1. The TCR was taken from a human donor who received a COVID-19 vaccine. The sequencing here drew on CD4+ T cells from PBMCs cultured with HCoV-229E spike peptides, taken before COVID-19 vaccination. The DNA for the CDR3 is TGTGCCAGCAGTTGGGACAGTAACTATGGCTACACCTTC. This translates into CASSWDSNYGYTF.